These 15 T cell receptor beta chains were sequenced from one sample in a study of T-cell reconstitution after alpha-beta-depleted transplantation in children. Unique molecular identifiers were used to barcode this TCRbeta library. TCRdb ran MiXCR on the PCR reads and lists one entry per CDR3 protein. The profile shows 250,000 to 300,000 distinct CDR3 sequences, 9.9% of them singletons. The sample was PBMCs from the stem cell graft donor, taken from the stem cell graft. The receptor set was obtained from a human donor who donated a stem cell graft to a child with SCID.

A few counts support this clonotype. DNA for the CDR3: TGTGCCAGCAGTCCCCAACGGGGGTCTGGAAACACCATATATTTT. Protein product: CASSPQRGSGNTIYF. The J gene is TRBJ1-3, the V gene TRBV27; D is perhaps TRBD1 (5 bases). The germline V gene has CDR1 MNHEY and CDR2 SMNVEV (reference sequence). This CDR3 contains 15 residues. V lost 5 bases, J lost 1 base, and 12 bases lay in between.

The chain is built from TRBV29-1 and TRBJ2-1; the D gene is possibly TRBD1 (6 bases). Trimming cost V 5 bases and J 0 bases, with 14 bases left between them. From germline, CDR1 is SQVTM and CDR2 ANQGSEA. The CDR3 extends over 15 amino acids. Written as DNA, the CDR3 is TGCAGCGTTCCAACAGGGCCAGGCTCCTACAATGAGCAGTTCTTC. Protein: CSVPTGPGSYNEQFF.

This chain joins TRBV9 and TRBJ1-4, with unresolved D. CDR1 and CDR2 from the germline V gene are SGDLS and YYNGEE. V was cut by 3 bases and J by 7 bases, with 13 bases left in between. This CDR3 has 14 residues. The CDR3 nucleotides read TGTGCCAGCAGCGAACCGGGTCTCGGTGAAAAACTGTTTTTT. This translates into CASSEPGLGEKLFF.

On this clonotype itself: Mismatch with germline at one junction end may stem from a read error. The chain links TRBV5-1 to TRBJ2-5, with TRBD2 matching over 9 bases. This CDR3 is 14 amino acids long. Germline V lookup: CDR1 SGHRS, CDR2 YFSETQ. The CDR3 protein is CASSLLPSGETQCF. Here the CDR3 DNA reads TGCGCCAGCAGCTTGCTTCCTAGCGGGGAGACCCAGTGCTTC.

This clonotype was counted many times. The V and J genes are TRBV9 and TRBJ2-7; 8 bases fit TRBD1. V shed 0 bases, J shed 6 bases, and the junction held 8 bases outside the gene matches. CDR3 length: 15 residues. The germline CDR1 and CDR2 sequences are SGDLS and YYNGEE. This CDR3 is CASSVDGQGYFEQYF. CDR3 bases: TGTGCCAGCAGCGTAGACGGACAGGGTTACTTCGAGCAGTACTTC.

This clonotype was found many times. Here the CDR3 DNA reads TGTGCCAGCAGCCAAGCCAACGGAGAGCAGTTCTTC. Amino acids: CASSQANGEQFF. This chain connects TRBV3-1 to TRBJ2-1, with no clear D. The CDR3 length is 12 residues. Germline V gene data show CDR1 as LGHDT and CDR2 as YNNKEL (reference sequence). The V end was cut by 1 base, the J end by 10 bases, with 8 bases between.

V usage is TRBV5-1 and J usage is TRBJ2-3; tentatively, D is TRBD1 (6 bases). Trimming pared 4 bases from V and 4 bases from J, leaving 13 bases between. The CDR3 has 14 amino acids. Germline V gene data show CDR1 as SGHRS and CDR2 as YFSETQ. CDR3 sequence: CASSQGQFADTQYF. CDR3 in DNA: TGCGCCAGCAGCCAAGGACAGTTTGCAGATACGCAGTATTTT.

In this sample, this clonotype turned up a few times. The chain has TRBV3-1 and TRBJ2-3; D is unclear. Germline CDR1 reads LGHDT; CDR2 reads YNNKEL (reference sequence). The CDR3 runs 15 residues. Trimming pared 11 bases from V and 3 bases from J, leaving 21 bases between. In DNA form, the CDR3 reads TGTGCCTCCTCCAAAGAGGTGCCTGGGACAGATACGCAGTATTTT. It specifies CASSKEVPGTDTQYF.

This clonotype was counted ten times or more. The chain is built from TRBV7-8 and TRBJ2-3; 7 bases align to TRBD1. The V segment lost 4 bases and the J segment 0 bases; nucleotides outside the gene matches: 4. The CDR3 runs 15 residues. Germline loops: CDR1 SGHVS, CDR2 FQNEAQ. CDR3 nucleotides: TGTGCCAGCAGCTCGACAGGGACCAGCACAGATACGCAGTATTTT. It is translated as CASSSTGTSTDTQYF.

This clonotype has just a few counts. The chain links TRBV20-1 to TRBJ2-1; the match to TRBD2 covers 8 bases. In germline, CDR1 is DFQATT, CDR2 SNEGSKA (reference sequence). This CDR3 comprises 16 residues. Trimming at V came to 3 bases and at J to 7 bases, leaving 14 bases not matched to a gene. The DNA for the CDR3 is TGCAGTGCTAGTAAGGCGAGCGGGGGTGTTGTGAATGAGCAGTTCTTC. Protein product: CSASKASGGVVNEQFF.

This chain uses TRBV5-1 with TRBJ1-2; D is unresolved. V lost 2 bases and J 3 bases, leaving 8 bases between the germline ends. The CDR3 is made up of 13 amino acids. CDR1 and CDR2 (germline): SGHRS, YFSETQ. The CDR3 spells CASSLADYYGYTF. As DNA, the CDR3 is TGCGCCAGCAGCTTAGCAGACTACTATGGCTACACCTTC.

The chain joins TRBV7-9 to TRBJ2-5, with D unclear. CDR1 and CDR2 from the germline V gene are SEHNR and FQNEAQ (reference sequence). The V gene lost 2 bases and the J gene lost 7 bases, with 14 bases spanning the gap. The CDR3 covers 14 residues. CDR3 amino acids: CASSLTDSLGTQYF. The CDR3 bases are TGTGCCAGCAGCTTAACCGACTCCTTGGGGACCCAGTACTTC.

CDR3 sequence reads: CASSSAASGQETQYF. DNA of the CDR3: TGCGCCAGCAGCTCGGCCGCCAGCGGCCAAGAGACCCAGTACTTC. The chain couples TRBV5-1 to TRBJ2-5, with D tentatively TRBD2 (5 bases). Germline V CDR1 and CDR2: SGHRS, YFSETQ. V was cut by 3 bases and J by 1 base, with 13 bases left in between. The CDR3 consists of 15 residues.

This clonotype appeared a few times. This chain joins TRBV20-1 and TRBJ2-3, with 15 nucleotides matching TRBD2. The V segment lost 3 bases and the J segment 0 bases; nucleotides outside the gene matches: 4. This CDR3 is built from 17 residues. Germline V gene data show CDR1 as DFQATT and CDR2 as SNEGSKA (reference sequence). The CDR3 DNA is TGCAGTGCTAGGCGGACTAGCGGGGGGGTTAGCACAGATACGCAGTATTTT. This encodes CSARRTSGGVSTDTQYF.

The rearrangement joins TRBV12-3 or TRBV12-4 to TRBJ1-5, with TRBD1 matching over 8 bases. This CDR3 region has 14 residues. V dropped 4 bases and J dropped 6; count of bases not matched to a gene: 5. The CDR3 DNA reads as TGTGCCAGCAGTTACGCAGGGGGCGGTCAGCCCCAGCATTTT. This encodes CASSYAGGGQPQHF.